The 28 T cell receptor beta chains given below trace back to one sample, sequenced in a study of shared clonotypes between healthy human individuals. Sequencing was performed with immunoSEQ multiplex PCR; in TCRdb, only in-frame clones are kept and a portion is missing. The top ten clones hold roughly 1.1% of a sample with millions of clones, approximately 94% of them seen once. The naive CD8 subset, CD45RO-negative cells positively selected for CCR7, excluded terminally differentiated effector memory CD45RA+ cells. The sample consisted of naive CD8+ T cells sorted from blood. These receptors originate from a man aged 18 to 30 in good health.

This sequence joins TRBV4-1 and TRBJ2-7; TRBD1 agrees at 8 bases. The CDR3 runs to 16 residues. Losses at the gene ends were 1 base for V and 1 base for J; bases not matched to a gene: 6. Germline loops: CDR1 MGHRA, CDR2 YSYEKL. The CDR3 loop reads CASSQAGQGISYEQYF. CDR3 sequence (DNA): TGCGCCAGCAGCCAAGCCGGACAGGGAATTTCCTACGAGCAGTACTTC.

V gene TRBV12-5 combines with J gene TRBJ1-1, with 8 bases lining up with TRBD1. CDR1 and CDR2 from the germline V gene are LGHNT and FRNRAP. J gave up 0 bases and V 6 bases, and 6 bases lay outside the gene matches. The CDR3 totals 15 residues. CDR3 protein: CASGSGQGLNTEAFF. The CDR3, as DNA: TGTGCTAGTGGGTCCGGACAGGGCTTGAACACTGAAGCTTTCTTT.

The V and J genes are TRBV9 and TRBJ2-3; TRBD2 matches 10 bases. V shed 4 bases and J 0 bases; nucleotides not matched to a gene: 5. Germline CDR1 SGDLS, CDR2 YYNGEE. This CDR3 is built from 16 residues. The CDR3 loop reads CASSPLAGDSTDTQYF. The CDR3 DNA reads as TGTGCCAGCAGCCCCCTAGCGGGAGATAGCACAGATACGCAGTATTTT.

The genes are TRBV9 and TRBJ2-7; 8 bases map to TRBD1. The CDR3 consists of 16 residues. Germline CDR1 reads SGDLS; CDR2 reads YYNGEE. V trimming: 1 base; J trimming: 7 bases; junction bases outside the gene matches: 13. CDR3 in amino acids: CASSVRGQVGLSEQYF. The CDR3 nucleotides read TGTGCCAGCAGCGTAAGGGGACAGGTGGGCTTGAGTGAGCAGTACTTC.

The chain couples TRBV9 to TRBJ1-4; tentatively, D is TRBD1 (6 bases). The CDR3 length is 15 residues. Germline loops: CDR1 SGDLS, CDR2 YYNGEE. Deletions cut 3 bases from V and 0 bases from J, with 9 bases between. CDR3 in amino acids: CASSDRAATNEKLFF. The DNA for the CDR3 is TGTGCCAGCAGCGACAGGGCTGCAACTAATGAAAAACTGTTTTTT.

The chain employs TRBV15 and TRBJ1-1, with 8 bases fitting TRBD1. V gave up 1 base and J gave up 4 bases; unmatched junction bases: 2. There are 14 residues in the CDR3. Germline V gene data show CDR1 as LNHNV and CDR2 as YYDKDF (reference sequence). The CDR3 sequence: CATSRAGQGTEAFF. CDR3 bases: TGTGCCACCAGCAGAGCTGGACAGGGCACTGAAGCTTTCTTT.

The V gene is TRBV28, the J gene TRBJ2-5, with 8 bases lining up with TRBD2. The CDR3 extends over 13 amino acids. Germline CDR1 reads MDHEN; CDR2 reads SYDVKM. Trimming cost V 6 bases and J 4 bases; bases outside gene matches: 4. DNA for the CDR3: TGTGCCAGCAGGGGGGCGGGAGGAGAGACCCAGTACTTC. Amino acid sequence: CASRGAGGETQYF.

The rearrangement joins TRBV6-5 to TRBJ2-3; D remains unclear. The V and J ends lost 1 base and 1 base respectively, with 9 bases between them. Looked up from germline, CDR1 is MNHEY and CDR2 is SVGAGI. The CDR3 loop spans 15 amino acids. The CDR3 spells CASSYWPPGTDTQYF. The DNA of the CDR3 is TGTGCCAGCAGTTACTGGCCTCCTGGCACAGATACGCAGTATTTT.

A word on this clone: The same CDR3 arises from other DNA sequences in this sample as well. This chain links TRBV27 with TRBJ1-6; D remains ambiguous. The V end lost 3 bases, the J end lost 7 bases, and 7 bases lay between the germline ends. The CDR3 extends over 13 amino acids. Germline CDR1 reads MNHEY; CDR2 reads SMNVEV (reference sequence). The CDR3 nucleotides read TGTGCCAGCAGTTTGTCGGGGAATTCACCCCTCCACTTT. It yields the protein CASSLSGNSPLHF.

The V call is TRBV4-1, the J call TRBJ1-6; possibly TRBD1 for D (5 bases). The CDR3 is 15 amino acids. Looked up from germline, CDR1 is MGHRA and CDR2 is YSYEKL. The germline V and J ends were trimmed by 1 base and 8 bases, with 12 bases remaining between them. The CDR3 region has the DNA TGCGCCAGCAGCCAAGTGGGACTTCGGGATTCACCCCTCCACTTT. Protein product: CASSQVGLRDSPLHF.

The chain links TRBV6-1 to TRBJ2-7; 7 nucleotides match TRBD1. There are 13 residues in the CDR3. The V segment lost 8 bases and the J segment 0 bases; nucleotides outside the gene matches: 4. Germline-derived CDR1 and CDR2 are MNHNS and SASEGT. The CDR3 protein is CASVDRTSYEQYF. CDR3 coding DNA: TGTGCCAGCGTGGACAGGACCTCCTACGAGCAGTACTTC.

This sequence joins TRBV28 and TRBJ1-2; D perhaps matches TRBD1 (6 bases). CDR3 length equals 13 residues. The germline CDR1 and CDR2 sequences are MDHEN and SYDVKM. V was shortened by 2 bases and J by 4 bases, with 8 bases between the two germline ends. CDR3 loop: CASSLVRGYGYTF. The CDR3 nucleotides are TGTGCCAGCAGTTTAGTCAGGGGCTATGGCTACACCTTC.

The chain combines TRBV2 with TRBJ1-5; unclear D gene. CDR1 and CDR2 from the germline V gene are SNHLY and FYNNEI. The V end was cut by 8 bases, the J end by 3 bases, with 8 bases between. The CDR3 length is 12 residues. Here the CDR3 DNA reads TGTGCCAGCCCCGACTACAATCAGCCCCAGCATTTT. This translates into CASPDYNQPQHF.

V gene TRBV30 combines with J gene TRBJ2-7; weak D call: TRBD1 (5 bases). The CDR3 is 12 amino acids. CDR1 is GTSNPN and CDR2 is SVGIG in the germline V gene (reference sequence). V was cut by 5 bases and J by 5 bases, with 13 bases left in between. CDR3 in amino acids: CAWDRSGNEQYF. In DNA, the CDR3 is TGTGCCTGGGATCGTTCAGGGAACGAGCAGTACTTC.

The rearrangement links TRBV27 to TRBJ2-7; the match to TRBD1 covers 9 bases. The CDR3 covers 14 residues. The J segment lost 4 bases and the V segment lost 4 bases, leaving 5 bases of the junction unmatched. Germline V gene sequence: CDR1 MNHEY, CDR2 SMNVEV (reference sequence). CDR3 bases: TGTGCCAGCAGTTCGACAGGGGGTTGGTACGAGCAGTACTTC. Residues: CASSSTGGWYEQYF.

The chain recombines TRBV7-8 with TRBJ2-1, with D unclear. V dropped 5 bases and J dropped 0 bases, with 11 bases sitting between them. The CDR3 extends over 15 amino acids. Germline CDR1 is SGHVS and CDR2 is FQNEAQ. In nucleotides, the CDR3 is TGTGCCAGCAGCCCAGACACCTTCTCCTACAATGAGCAGTTCTTC. Translation: CASSPDTFSYNEQFF.

The J gene is TRBJ2-5, the V gene TRBV4-1; 13 nucleotides align to TRBD2. The CDR3 spans 16 residues. Germline loops: CDR1 MGHRA, CDR2 YSYEKL. The V gene end was trimmed by 4 bases and the J gene end by 4 bases; junction bases not matched to a gene: 6. Here the CDR3 DNA reads TGCGCCAGCAGCCTAAAACTAGCGGGAGGGCTAGAGACCCAGTACTTC. As protein: CASSLKLAGGLETQYF.

The chain couples TRBV6-5 to TRBJ2-7, with D perhaps being TRBD1 or TRBD2 (5 bases each). Deletions cut 1 base from V and 3 bases from J, with 13 bases between. CDR3 size: 15 residues. Per the germline V gene, CDR1 is MNHEY and CDR2 is SVGAGI. CDR3 residues: CASSYYGDGFYEQYF. The CDR3, as DNA: TGTGCCAGCAGTTACTATGGGGACGGATTCTACGAGCAGTACTTC.

V and J are TRBV27 and TRBJ2-7; D is ambiguous. Germline-derived CDR1 and CDR2 are MNHEY and SMNVEV (reference sequence). V was pared by 4 bases and J by 3 bases, with 10 bases between. The CDR3 spans 13 residues. The CDR3 region is CASSSSTDYEQYF. CDR3 nucleotides: TGTGCCAGCAGTTCCTCAACAGACTACGAGCAGTACTTC.

The rearrangement links TRBV13 to TRBJ1-1; 9 nucleotides line up with TRBD1. Trimming removed 2 bases from V and 1 base from J; junction bases left unmatched: 5. This CDR3 spans 16 amino acids. CDR1 PRHDT and CDR2 FYEKMQ come from the germline V gene (reference sequence). The CDR3 DNA follows: TGTGCCAGCAGCTTATCACCGGGACAGGGGAACACTGAAGCTTTCTTT. Its translation: CASSLSPGQGNTEAFF.

This sequence joins TRBV9 and TRBJ2-7, with a tentative D call TRBD2 (5 bases). V dropped 4 bases and J dropped 4 bases, with 9 bases sitting between them. This CDR3 spans 12 amino acids. The germline V gene has CDR1 SGDLS and CDR2 YYNGEE. Written as DNA, the CDR3 is TGTGCCAGCAGCCCCCGGGGATACGAGCAGTACTTC. Residues: CASSPRGYEQYF.

This sequence joins TRBV10-1 and TRBJ2-3; 13 positions agree with TRBD2. CDR1 is WNHNN, CDR2 SYGVQD, per germline (reference sequence). V was clipped by 5 bases and J by 0 bases; unmatched bases: 5. This CDR3 is 17 amino acids long. Here the CDR3 reads CASSHPTSGGSTDTQYF. The CDR3 nucleotides are TGCGCCAGCAGTCACCCGACTAGCGGGGGGAGCACAGATACGCAGTATTTT.

The V call is TRBV29-1, the J call TRBJ2-2, with D possibly TRBD1 on 6 matching bases. The CDR3 covers 20 residues. Germline values: CDR1 SQVTM, CDR2 ANQGSEA. V lost 6 bases and J lost 5, with 34 bases in between. The CDR3: CSVGEDWGHRARAPTGELFF. CDR3 bases: TGCAGCGTCGGCGAGGATTGGGGACACCGGGCAAGGGCCCCGACCGGGGAGCTGTTTTTT.

The DNA of the CDR3 is TGTGCCAGCAGTTATGGGCAGCCCAATGAGCAGTTCTTC. It translates to CASSYGQPNEQFF. This sequence joins TRBV11-2 and TRBJ2-1; D call uncertain. This CDR3 region has 13 residues. Germline V gene lookup returns CDR1 SGHAT and CDR2 FQNNGV. The ends were cut back, 6 bases at V and 6 bases at J, with 12 bases in the middle.

In the case of this clone: In the same sample, other DNA sequences code for this CDR3. The rearrangement links TRBV30 to TRBJ2-7, with D unresolved. This CDR3 comprises 11 residues. The germline V and J ends were trimmed by 1 base and 5 bases, with 6 bases remaining between them. CDR1 is GTSNPN, CDR2 SVGIG, per germline (reference sequence). CDR3 DNA: TGTGCCTGGAGTGCCGGAAACGAGCAGTACTTC. The encoded protein is CAWSAGNEQYF.

The rearrangement uses TRBV4-1 and TRBJ1-3; D unresolved. Germline CDR1 is MGHRA and CDR2 is YSYEKL. The CDR3 has 15 amino acids. Trimming shortened V by 1 base and J by 0 bases, and 7 bases separated the two germline ends. CDR3 in DNA: TGCGCCAGCAGCCAAGGGGTGATCTCTGGAAACACCATATATTTT. Protein sequence: CASSQGVISGNTIYF.

The J gene is TRBJ1-4, the V gene TRBV9; the match to TRBD1 covers 9 bases. This CDR3 region has 17 residues. J was trimmed by 6 bases and V by 0 bases; bases with no gene match: 9. CDR1 SGDLS and CDR2 YYNGEE come from the germline V gene. The CDR3, as DNA: TGTGCCAGCAGCGTAGGGATTGGGGACAGGGTTGATGAAAAACTGTTTTTT. Its protein product is CASSVGIGDRVDEKLFF.

The genes are TRBV4-1 and TRBJ2-7, with a weak D call TRBD1 (7 bases). This CDR3 has 16 amino acids. Germline V CDR1 and CDR2: MGHRA, YSYEKL. V lost 1 base to trimming and J lost 3 bases, with 16 bases between them. The DNA of the CDR3 is TGCGCCAGCAGCCAAGGCCCTCAGGGGGGATTCTACGAGCAGTACTTC. Translated, it gives CASSQGPQGGFYEQYF.